One T cell receptor beta chain is described in this entry. The PCR had 60 Vbeta and 13 Jbeta primers. Some clones are missing from TCRdb's copy, which holds only in-frame ones; the method was immunoSEQ multiplex PCR. The table lists 120,000 or so clones, approximately 74% of them singletons. V lost 5 bases and J 2 bases, leaving 19 bases between the germline ends. The CDR3 covers 16 residues. Germline CDR1 PRHDT, CDR2 FYEKMQ (reference sequence). The source of the sample is a study of cytomegalovirus exposure and HLA in healthy donors. Sequencing was carried out using PBMCs. This clonotype was sampled from a man aged 35-49 years in good health and CMV-seropositive. The chain couples TRBV13 to TRBJ2-7; maybe TRBD2 (5 bases). Written as DNA, the CDR3 is TGTGCCAGCAGCCCAGAGGGTCCTCATGCCCCCTACGAGCAGTACTTC. Its protein is CASSPEGPHAPYEQYF.